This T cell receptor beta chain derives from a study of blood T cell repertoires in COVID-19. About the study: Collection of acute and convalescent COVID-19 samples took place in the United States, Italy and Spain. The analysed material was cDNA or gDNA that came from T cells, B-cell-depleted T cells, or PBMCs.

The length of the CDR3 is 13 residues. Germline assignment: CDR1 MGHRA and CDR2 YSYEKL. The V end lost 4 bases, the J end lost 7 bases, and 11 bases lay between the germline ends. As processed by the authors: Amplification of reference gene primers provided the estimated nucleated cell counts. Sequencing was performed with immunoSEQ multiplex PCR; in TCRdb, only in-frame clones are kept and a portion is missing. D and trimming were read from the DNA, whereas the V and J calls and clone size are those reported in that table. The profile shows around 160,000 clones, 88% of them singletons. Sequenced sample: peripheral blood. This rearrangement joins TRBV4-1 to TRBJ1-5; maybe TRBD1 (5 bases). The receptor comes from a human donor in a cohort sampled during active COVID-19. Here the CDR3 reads CASSPGVWQPQHF. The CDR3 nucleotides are TGCGCCAGCAGCCCGGGGGTATGGCAGCCCCAGCATTTT.